This is a list of T cell receptor beta chains from one sample in a study of T cells in Graves' hyperthyroidism and ophthalmopathy. TCRdb re-derived calls from the multiplex PCR reads in MiXCR, one entry per CDR3 protein. The sample lists nearly 600,000 distinct CDR3 sequences; around 13% were seen once. Input material: blood. Receptors were obtained from a woman aged 30 to 39 with Graves' hyperthyroidism that later progressed to Graves' ophthalmopathy. The CDR3 runs from the conserved cysteine through the conserved F or W. A D gene is named only where the DNA matches it firmly.

CDR3aa	len	d_gene	v_gene	j_gene
CASSARQGIPEAFF	14	TRBD1	TRBV11-3	TRBJ1-1
CASSLEMPRDVDEKLFF	17	-	TRBV5-5	TRBJ1-4
CASSLRPGGLTEAFF	15	-	TRBV11-2	TRBJ1-1
CASSPHQRATSYEQYF	16	-	TRBV3-1	TRBJ2-7
CSATRPHTSEQFF	13	-	TRBV20-1	TRBJ2-1
CASSPPGTGYGYTF	14	TRBD1	TRBV18	TRBJ1-2
CAITGGQVRDYGYTF	15	TRBD1	TRBV10-3	TRBJ1-2
CASSSPAFQSGRDTGELFF	19	TRBD2	TRBV28	TRBJ2-2
CASSSKGRTTDTQYF	15	-	TRBV7-9	TRBJ2-3
CASSANEKLFF	11	-	TRBV28	TRBJ1-4
CASRPPGTGAGNTIYF	16	TRBD1	TRBV6-1	TRBJ1-3
CSAGGGGRYGYTF	13	-	TRBV20-1	TRBJ1-2
CASSPRMKGGYTF	13	-	TRBV3-1	TRBJ1-2
CASSQVDRNEKLFF	14	-	TRBV4-1	TRBJ1-4
CASSPVQGASGNTIYF	16	TRBD1	TRBV11-2	TRBJ1-3
CASSLGLGGPEAFF	14	-	TRBV11-2	TRBJ1-1
CSASPLGVEQFF	12	-	TRBV20-1	TRBJ2-1
CASSDYEAGDTQYF	14	-	TRBV12-3/TRBV12-4	TRBJ2-3
CASSFGTSTRYEQYF	15	TRBD2	TRBV11-2	TRBJ2-7
CASSPTIAVYNEQFF	15	-	TRBV28	TRBJ2-1
CASTPGGTTVGGYTF	15	-	TRBV12-3/TRBV12-4	TRBJ1-2
CASNLYNEQFF	11	-	TRBV7-9	TRBJ2-1
CSVGRAGYEQYF	12	-	TRBV29-1	TRBJ2-7
CSARDQRNTEAFF	13	-	TRBV20-1	TRBJ1-1
CASKLDSGSYNEQFF	15	-	TRBV6-1	TRBJ2-1
CASSSTGPVMSSYEQYF	17	-	TRBV27	TRBJ2-7
CASSSTPTLQPQHF	14	-	TRBV28	TRBJ1-5
CASSYESSGTLTDTQYF	17	TRBD2	TRBV6-2/TRBV6-3	TRBJ2-3
CASSLPGAETQYF	13	-	TRBV28	TRBJ2-5